The 12 T cell receptor beta chains presented below share a single source sample, sequenced in a study of cytomegalovirus exposure and HLA in healthy donors. Amplification used 60 Vbeta primers and 13 Jbeta primers. Assay used: immunoSEQ multiplex PCR; TCRdb lists only in-frame clones, some missing. Counted here are about 120,000 clones, around three quarters occurring once; the ten biggest clones make up roughly 3.5%. The source material was PBMCs. The receptors derive from a woman aged 45 to 65 in good health and CMV-seronegative.

The chain links TRBV5-1 to TRBJ2-1; D remains ambiguous. In germline, CDR1 is SGHRS, CDR2 YFSETQ. V lost 4 bases, J lost 0 bases, and 11 bases lay in between. The CDR3 is made up of 15 amino acids. The CDR3 DNA sequence: TGCGCCAGCAGCACAGACATTAGCTCCTACAATGAGCAGTTCTTC. The encoded protein is CASSTDISSYNEQFF. Full variable domain (missing parts from reference TRBV5-1 and TRBJ2-1): KAGVTQTPRYLIKTRGQQVTLSCSPISGHRSVSWYQQTPGQGLQFLFEYFSETQRNKGNFPGRFSGRQFSNSRSEMNVSTLELGDSALYLCASSTDISSYNEQFFGPGTRLTVL.

This clone came up once. The chain is built from TRBV19 and TRBJ2-3; the D is unclear. Germline lookup yields CDR1 LNHDA and CDR2 SQIVND (reference sequence). The CDR3 extends over 13 amino acids. V gave up 5 bases and J gave up 2 bases, with 8 bases separating them. In nucleotides, the CDR3 is TGTGCCAGTAGTTTACTATCCACAGATACGCAGTATTTT. Protein sequence: CASSLLSTDTQYF.

The chain uses TRBV7-8 and TRBJ2-5; 7 bases are shared with TRBD2. V was clipped by 5 bases and J by 4 bases; unmatched bases: 7. The CDR3 spans 14 residues. Germline V gives CDR1 SGHVS, CDR2 FQNEAQ. The CDR3: CASSRASGLETQYF. DNA for the CDR3: TGTGCCAGCAGCCGAGCTAGCGGACTAGAGACCCAGTACTTC. The complete variable domain, with remaining parts taken from reference TRBV7-8 and TRBJ2-5, reads GAGVSQSPRYKVAKRGQDVALRCDPISGHVSLFWYQQALGQGPEFLTYFQNEAQLDKSGLPSDRFFAERPEGSVSTLKIQRTQQEDSAVYLCASSRASGLETQYFGPGTRLLVL.

By proportion, this clone is medium-sized (0.01 to 0.1%). This chain links TRBV6-4 with TRBJ2-3, with 8 bases matching TRBD1. Germline V gene data show CDR1 as MRHNA and CDR2 as SNTAGT. After removal of 2 bases from V and 2 bases from J, the junction contained 3 bases not matched to a gene. CDR3 length: 15 amino acids. The CDR3 protein is CASSDGQGATDTQYF. The CDR3 nucleotides are TGTGCCAGCAGTGACGGGCAGGGGGCCACAGATACGCAGTATTTT.

The rearrangement links TRBV13 to TRBJ1-5; no clear D gene. Looked up from germline, CDR1 is PRHDT and CDR2 is FYEKMQ (reference sequence). V lost 2 bases and J 5 bases, leaving 7 bases between the germline ends. The CDR3 is 13 residues long. CDR3 sequence (DNA): TGTGCCAGCAGCTTAAAGAGGGATCAGCCCCAGCATTTT. Translation gives CASSLKRDQPQHF.

The rearrangement links TRBV28 to TRBJ2-3, with 9 bases fitting TRBD1. The CDR3 loop spans 18 amino acids. In germline, CDR1 is MDHEN, CDR2 SYDVKM. The V segment lost 0 bases and the J segment 0 bases; nucleotides outside the gene matches: 7. The CDR3 DNA reads TGTGCCAGCAGTTTATGGAGGGGGACAGGGAGAAGCACAGATACGCAGTATTTT. This codes for CASSLWRGTGRSTDTQYF.

This chain joins TRBV11-3 and TRBJ2-7; 12 nucleotides align to TRBD2. The germline CDR1 and CDR2 sequences are SGHNT and YENEEA. Losses at the gene ends were 5 bases for V and 2 bases for J; bases not matched to a gene: 10. CDR3 length equals 17 residues. The CDR3 bases are TGTGCCAGCAGCCCCAACTCGACTAGCGGGGGAACCTACGAGCAGTACTTC. Amino acid sequence: CASSPNSTSGGTYEQYF.

This chain joins TRBV7-8 and TRBJ2-2, with D possibly TRBD2 on 6 matching bases. The CDR3 has 16 amino acids. CDR1 SGHVS and CDR2 FQNEAQ come from the germline V gene. Trimming took 1 base from V and 4 from J, leaving 13 bases between them. CDR3 sequence (DNA): TGTGCCAGCAGCTTAGAGGGCGGGGTGACCACCGGGGAGCTGTTTTTT. Its protein product is CASSLEGGVTTGELFF.

The gene calls are TRBV7-2 and TRBJ2-2; 11 bases match TRBD2. V lost 1 base and J lost 5; bases outside the gene matches: 6. Germline loops: CDR1 SGHTA, CDR2 FQGNSA. The CDR3 runs to 17 residues. The CDR3 bases are TGTGCCAGCAGCTTAGATTCGGGACTAGCGGTAACCGGGGAGCTGTTTTTT. This codes for CASSLDSGLAVTGELFF. Supplemented by reference TRBV7-2 and TRBJ2-2, the full variable domain reads GAGVSQSPSNKVTEKGKDVELRCDPISGHTALYWYRQSLGQGLEFLIYFQGNSAPDKSGLPSDRFSAERTGGSVSTLTIQRTQQEDSAVYLCASSLDSGLAVTGELFFGEGSRLTVL.

This chain uses TRBV13 with TRBJ2-7, with 7 bases matching TRBD2. With V trimmed by 5 bases and J by 1 base, 23 bases remained unmatched. The germline V gene encodes CDR1 PRHDT and CDR2 FYEKMQ (reference sequence). CDR3 length equals 20 residues. Written as DNA, the CDR3 is TGTGCCAGCAGCCCTCGGTTAGATTATACCGGACTAGACGCATCCTACGAGCAGTACTTC. Translated: CASSPRLDYTGLDASYEQYF. The full variable domain, with the rest looked up from reference TRBV13 and TRBJ2-7, is AAGVIQSPRHLIKEKRETATLKCYPIPRHDTVYWYQQGPGQDPQFLISFYEKMQSDKGSIPDRFSAQQFSDYHSELNMSSLELGDSALYFCASSPRLDYTGLDASYEQYFGPGTRLTVT.

The chain couples TRBV7-9 to TRBJ1-2; D is ambiguous. This CDR3 has 15 amino acids. The germline CDR1 and CDR2 sequences are SEHNR and FQNEAQ (reference sequence). V was clipped by 7 bases and J by 2 bases, with 17 bases between them. The CDR3 nucleotides read TGTGCCAGCAACCCACACGCACAGCAGAACTATGGCTACACCTTC. This codes for CASNPHAQQNYGYTF.

J is TRBJ1-4 and V is TRBV7-9, with 7 positions matching TRBD1. The CDR3 is made up of 13 amino acids. CDR1 and CDR2 from the germline V gene are SEHNR and FQNEAQ (reference sequence). V dropped 6 bases and J dropped 7; count of bases not matched to a gene: 5. The DNA for the CDR3 is TGTGCCAGCAGTCCAGGACAGGTTGAAAAACTGTTTTTT. Encoded protein: CASSPGQVEKLFF.